This TCR beta chain stems from a study of CD8+ T cells in alopecia areata. Study background: Twice a day, 5 to 10 mg of oral tofacitinib was administered to treated patients.

Those with alopecia areata gave lesional scalp punch biopsies and peripheral blood. Cell sorting on a FACSAria was used to separate CD4+ and CD8+ T cells from the PBMCs. Once RNA had been extracted, it was reverse transcribed into cDNA to act as the sequencing template. The protocol was immunoSEQ multiplex PCR, while the TCRdb copy is restricted to in-frame clones and leaves out a portion. The table records 130,000 to 150,000 clones, approximately 45% of them present only once. From germline, CDR1 is SGHRS and CDR2 YFSETQ. V was shortened by 1 base and J by 2 bases, with 10 bases between the two germline ends. This CDR3 has 14 amino acids.

The gene calls are TRBV5-1 and TRBJ2-7, with D possibly TRBD2 on 5 matching bases. This receptor was identified in a human donor with alopecia areata. The sequenced material came from CD4+ T cells sorted from blood. The CDR3 region has the DNA TGCGCCAGCAGCTTGACACTAGGAGCCTACGAGCAGTACTTC. Translating it yields CASSLTLGAYEQYF.